The clone carrying this T cell receptor beta chain was counted at least ten times. Time point given: blood at routine non-recurrence follow-up after resection. The data stem from a study of spatial heterogeneity in lung cancer. TCRdb recomputed calls from the 5' RACE reads with MiXCR, one row per CDR3 protein. The sample gives about 20,000 distinct CDR3 sequences, 9% to 10% of which show up once; 36% is in the top ten. The TCR sequence derives from a female donor with early-stage non-small cell lung cancer. The sequences come from PBMCs, collected at follow-up.

CDR3: CASSQERRLAGGPGYEQYF. The DNA of the CDR3 is TGCGCCAGCAGCCAAGAAAGGCGCCTAGCGGGAGGGCCAGGGTACGAGCAGTACTTC. J is TRBJ2-7 and V is TRBV4-1, with 12 bases identical to TRBD2. Germline V gene sequence: CDR1 MGHRA, CDR2 YSYEKL. The CDR3 covers 19 residues. Trimming cost V 0 bases and J 4 bases; bases outside gene matches: 13.